A single sample gave rise to the 28 T cell receptor beta chains below, sequenced in a study of blood T cell repertoires in COVID-19. Sequencing was performed with immunoSEQ multiplex PCR; in TCRdb, only in-frame clones are kept and a portion is missing. The profile shows tens of thousands of clones, roughly 80% of them singletons. The sample was peripheral blood. These receptors were obtained from a human donor in a cohort sampled during active or convalescent COVID-19.

V usage is TRBV28 and J usage is TRBJ1-5; perhaps TRBD1 as D (5 bases). This CDR3 has 16 residues. Trimming pared 6 bases from V and 6 bases from J, leaving 21 bases between. The V gene's germline CDR1 is MDHEN and CDR2 SYDVKM. The CDR3 sequence is CASSPTGGAGRQPQHF. The CDR3 nucleotides are TGTGCCAGCAGCCCTACAGGTGGGGCCGGGCGTCAGCCCCAGCATTTT.

This rearrangement joins TRBV13 to TRBJ1-1, with D tentatively TRBD1 (6 bases). Per the germline V gene, CDR1 is PRHDT and CDR2 is FYEKMQ (reference sequence). V lost 5 bases to trimming and J lost 4 bases, with 14 bases between them. This CDR3 has 14 residues. CDR3 sequence reads: CASSTGRGATEAFF. DNA of the CDR3: TGTGCCAGCAGCACAGGTCGGGGGGCCACTGAAGCTTTCTTT.

The rearrangement uses TRBV7-2 and TRBJ1-5; TRBD1 matches at 9 bases. Germline trimming cut 1 base from V and 3 bases from J; bases unmatched to any gene: 13. The CDR3 sequence is 19 residues long. Per germline, CDR1 SGHTA and CDR2 FQGNSA. The CDR3: CASSLGGRTGDASNQPQHF. The CDR3 nucleotides read TGTGCCAGCAGCTTAGGGGGGCGGACAGGGGACGCTTCCAATCAGCCCCAGCATTTT.

The rearrangement links TRBV6-2 or TRBV6-3 to TRBJ1-1; D is unclear. From germline, CDR1 is MNHEY and CDR2 SVGEGT. Between the trimmed V and J ends, which lost 2 bases and 8 bases, there was a span of 6 bases. This CDR3 comprises 11 residues. The CDR3 coding sequence is TGTGCCAGCAGTTACCCCCCGGAAGCTTTCTTT. It yields the protein CASSYPPEAFF.

This clone has only a few counts. The chain has TRBV27 and TRBJ2-1; 9 nucleotides agree with TRBD1. There are 12 residues in the CDR3. V gave up 5 bases and J gave up 12 bases; unmatched junction bases: 5. The germline V gene has CDR1 MNHEY and CDR2 SMNVEV (reference sequence). The DNA of the CDR3 is TGTGCCAGCAGTAGGGACAGGGCTCGGCAGTTCTTC. Its translation is CASSRDRARQFF.

The chain carries TRBV5-1 and TRBJ2-3, with a weak D call TRBD2 (7 bases). The CDR3 is made up of 16 amino acids. V was trimmed by 4 bases and J by 2 bases, leaving 17 bases between them. Germline CDR1 is SGHRS and CDR2 is YFSETQ. CDR3 sequence: CASSLGGPSDTDTQYF. The CDR3, as DNA: TGCGCCAGCAGCCTCGGGGGGCCCTCCGACACAGATACGCAGTATTTT.

This chain links TRBV6-5 with TRBJ1-6; D perhaps matches TRBD1 (5 bases). Between the trimmed V and J ends, which lost 4 bases and 5 bases, there was a span of 9 bases. In germline, CDR1 is MNHEY, CDR2 SVGAGI. The CDR3 is made up of 14 amino acids. The CDR3 nucleotides read TGTGCCAGCAGTTGGGGGGATGATAATTCACCCCTCCACTTT. It encodes CASSWGDDNSPLHF.

This chain connects TRBV5-1 to TRBJ1-5; no clear D. V was clipped by 1 base and J by 8 bases, with 10 bases between them. The CDR3 loop spans 13 amino acids. Germline CDR1 reads SGHRS; CDR2 reads YFSETQ. The DNA for the CDR3 is TGCGCCAGCAGCTTGCGGGCGGGTGAGCCCCAGCATTTT. It specifies CASSLRAGEPQHF.

A few counts support this clone. The gene calls are TRBV19 and TRBJ2-6; possibly TRBD2 for D (6 bases). This CDR3 contains 18 residues. Trimming cost V 1 base and J 1 base, with 14 bases left between them. Germline assignment: CDR1 LNHDA and CDR2 SQIVND (reference sequence). The CDR3 sequence: CASSIGGLRLSGANVLTF. The CDR3, as DNA: TGTGCCAGTAGTATAGGCGGACTACGGCTTTCTGGGGCCAACGTCCTGACTTTC.

This rearrangement joins TRBV4-1 to TRBJ1-2; D unresolved. V was pared by 1 base and J by 4 bases, with 4 bases between. Germline V gene lookup returns CDR1 MGHRA and CDR2 YSYEKL. This CDR3 is 12 amino acids long. The CDR3 nucleotides are TGCGCCAGCAGCCAAGGTATCTATGGCTACACCTTC. Encoded protein: CASSQGIYGYTF.

J is TRBJ2-1 and V is TRBV24-1; 16 bases agree with TRBD2. V lost 3 bases, J lost 9 bases, and 7 bases stayed unmatched. The CDR3 covers 17 residues. Germline CDR1 is KGHDR and CDR2 is SFDVKD. The CDR3: CATSDAGLAGGIGEQFF. The CDR3 region has the DNA TGTGCCACCAGTGATGCGGGACTAGCGGGGGGGATAGGTGAGCAGTTCTTC.

Regarding this clone: Other DNA sequences within the sample encode an identical CDR3. This chain links TRBV19 with TRBJ1-5; D uncertain. The CDR3 has 13 amino acids. The germline CDR1 and CDR2 sequences are LNHDA and SQIVND (reference sequence). V dropped 1 base and J dropped 2 bases, with 3 bases sitting between them. CDR3 residues: CASSIAGNQPQHF. Here the CDR3 DNA reads TGTGCCAGTAGTATAGCGGGCAATCAGCCCCAGCATTTT.

This clone was found a few times. This chain joins TRBV4-2 and TRBJ2-3; D possibly corresponds to TRBD2 (6 bases). Trimming pared 0 bases from V and 4 bases from J, leaving 11 bases between. This CDR3 is 15 amino acids long. Germline V gene sequence: CDR1 LGHNA, CDR2 YNFKEQ. The CDR3 sequence is CASSQEGTSSDTQYF. DNA of the CDR3: TGTGCCAGCAGCCAAGAAGGGACTTCCTCAGATACGCAGTATTTT.

J is TRBJ2-4 and V is TRBV4-2, with a possible D match to TRBD2 (6 bases). The CDR3 contains 14 residues. Germline V gene data show CDR1 as LGHNA and CDR2 as YNFKEQ. The ends were cut back, 4 bases at V and 8 bases at J, with 15 bases in the middle. The CDR3 DNA is TGTGCCAGCAGCCCTACTAGCTGGGGGGACATTCAGTACTTC. Amino acid sequence: CASSPTSWGDIQYF.

CDR3 coding DNA: TGCGCCAGCAGCCAAGAGATCCAGGGGCCCGCTAACTATGGCTACACCTTC. This encodes CASSQEIQGPANYGYTF. The rearrangement joins TRBV4-3 to TRBJ1-2, with D tentatively TRBD1 (6 bases). Per the germline V gene, CDR1 is LGHNA and CDR2 is YSLEER. The ends were cut back, 0 bases at V and 0 bases at J, with 14 bases in the middle. The CDR3 has 17 amino acids.

This clone was recorded once. J is TRBJ2-5 and V is TRBV15, with 8 bases matching TRBD1. Germline assignment: CDR1 LNHNV and CDR2 YYDKDF (reference sequence). Unmatched junction bases numbered 12, after V lost 5 bases and J lost 4 bases. The CDR3 has 16 residues. CDR3 protein: CATSGGTGVLRETQYF. The CDR3 region has the DNA TGTGCCACCAGCGGAGGGACAGGAGTTTTGCGAGAGACCCAGTACTTC.

This clone occurred once. This chain links TRBV7-6 with TRBJ2-1; the D gene is possibly TRBD1 (5 bases). The germline V and J ends were trimmed by 4 bases and 4 bases, with 20 bases remaining between them. Germline CDR1 and CDR2: SGHVS and FNYEAQ. This CDR3 is built from 17 residues. CDR3: CASSSLPWGRTYNEQFF. The CDR3 bases are TGTGCCAGCAGCTCCCTCCCTTGGGGCAGGACGTACAATGAGCAGTTCTTC.

The chain carries TRBV11-2 and TRBJ2-7; 16 bases are a match to TRBD2. J lost 4 bases, V lost 5 bases, and 11 bases had no gene match. This CDR3 has 18 amino acids. Germline CDR1 reads SGHAT; CDR2 reads FQNNGV. The CDR3 sequence: CASSILKGLAGGPYEQYF. The CDR3 coding sequence is TGTGCCAGCAGCATACTGAAGGGACTAGCGGGGGGGCCATACGAGCAGTACTTC.

This clone was counted once. This chain connects TRBV5-1 to TRBJ1-2; D remains unclear. This CDR3 is built from 14 residues. Deletions cut 0 bases from V and 0 bases from J, with 6 bases between. CDR1 is SGHRS and CDR2 is YFSETQ in the germline V gene. The CDR3 sequence: CASSLDGANYGYTF. Here the CDR3 DNA reads TGCGCCAGCAGCTTGGACGGAGCTAACTATGGCTACACCTTC.

The rearrangement joins TRBV7-2 to TRBJ2-5; D is ambiguous. Trimming pared 1 base from V and 0 bases from J, leaving 6 bases between. Germline-derived CDR1 and CDR2 are SGHTA and FQGNSA. This CDR3 is 14 amino acids long. The CDR3 loop is CASSLGVHQETQYF. The CDR3, as DNA: TGTGCCAGCAGCTTAGGAGTCCACCAAGAGACCCAGTACTTC.

V and J are TRBV6-5 and TRBJ1-2; 9 bases line up with TRBD1. Germline V gene lookup returns CDR1 MNHEY and CDR2 SVGAGI. The V gene end was trimmed by 0 bases and the J gene end by 4 bases; junction bases not matched to a gene: 3. The CDR3 extends over 15 amino acids. CDR3 nucleotides: TGTGCCAGCAGTTACTCGGGACAGGGTGGCTATGGCTACACCTTC. Amino acid sequence: CASSYSGQGGYGYTF.

The J gene is TRBJ2-1, the V gene TRBV30, with 12 bases matching TRBD2. CDR1 GTSNPN and CDR2 SVGIG come from the germline V gene (reference sequence). J was trimmed by 10 bases and V by 0 bases; bases with no gene match: 7. The CDR3 contains 15 residues. CDR3 residues: CAWSVSLAGGREQFF. In DNA form, the CDR3 reads TGTGCCTGGAGTGTAAGTCTAGCGGGGGGGCGAGAGCAGTTCTTC.

The CDR3 spells CASSLQWEATNEKLFF. Written as DNA, the CDR3 is TGCGCCAGCAGCTTGCAATGGGAGGCGACTAATGAAAAACTGTTTTTT. The J gene is TRBJ1-4, the V gene TRBV5-1, with D uncertain. V lost 1 base and J lost 2, with 12 bases in between. CDR1 and CDR2 from the germline V gene are SGHRS and YFSETQ. This CDR3 is 16 amino acids long.

This clone was seen a handful of times. This chain joins TRBV18 and TRBJ1-3, with D tentatively TRBD1 (6 bases). In germline, CDR1 is KGHSH, CDR2 LQKENI. Deletions cut 5 bases from V and 4 bases from J, with 9 bases between. This CDR3 has 13 residues. The CDR3 coding sequence is TGTGCCAGCTCATCAGGACAGGGAAACACCATATATTTT. Amino acid sequence: CASSSGQGNTIYF.

The chain joins TRBV28 to TRBJ2-7; D perhaps matches TRBD1 (6 bases). CDR1 and CDR2 from the germline V gene are MDHEN and SYDVKM. The V end was cut by 3 bases, the J end by 0 bases, with 12 bases between. The CDR3 has 15 amino acids. The CDR3 region is CASSFWGPFSYEQYF. The CDR3, as DNA: TGTGCCAGCAGTTTTTGGGGGCCCTTCTCCTACGAGCAGTACTTC.

The chain couples TRBV11-2 to TRBJ2-7; possibly TRBD2 for D (6 bases). CDR1 is SGHAT and CDR2 is FQNNGV in the germline V gene. The CDR3 consists of 15 residues. Trimming took off 1 base at V and 0 bases at J, with 10 bases between the two ends. The CDR3 protein is CASSLAGETSYEQYF. The CDR3 DNA reads as TGTGCCAGCAGCTTAGCGGGGGAGACCTCCTACGAGCAGTACTTC.

The chain has TRBV12-3 or TRBV12-4 and TRBJ2-5; D is uncertain. There are 13 residues in the CDR3. The germline V and J ends were trimmed by 6 bases and 1 base, with 9 bases remaining between them. In DNA, the CDR3 is TGTGCCAGCAGGGTAGGAGTCCAAGAGACCCAGTACTTC. It specifies CASRVGVQETQYF.

V is TRBV25-1 and J is TRBJ2-1, with TRBD2 matching over 10 bases. Per germline, CDR1 MGHDK and CDR2 SYGVNS. The junction had 5 bases not matched to a gene; V was cut back by 5 bases and J by 4 bases. There are 15 residues in the CDR3. CDR3 DNA: TGTGCCAGCAGTCAAGCGGGGGGGTCTTACAATGAGCAGTTCTTC. Its translation: CASSQAGGSYNEQFF.